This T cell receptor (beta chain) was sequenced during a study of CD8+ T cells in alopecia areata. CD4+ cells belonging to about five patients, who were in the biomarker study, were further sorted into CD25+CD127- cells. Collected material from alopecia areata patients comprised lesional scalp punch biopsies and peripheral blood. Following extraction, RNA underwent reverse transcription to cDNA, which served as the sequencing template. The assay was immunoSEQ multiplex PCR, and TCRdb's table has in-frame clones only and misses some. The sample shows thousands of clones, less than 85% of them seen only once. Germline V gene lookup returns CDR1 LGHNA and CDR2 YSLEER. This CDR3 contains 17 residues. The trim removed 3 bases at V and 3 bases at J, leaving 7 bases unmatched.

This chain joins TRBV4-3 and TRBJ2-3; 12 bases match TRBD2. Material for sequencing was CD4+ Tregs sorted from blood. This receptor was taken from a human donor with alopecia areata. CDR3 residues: CASSQVILAGGTDTQYF. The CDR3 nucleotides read TGCGCCAGCAGCCAGGTTATTCTAGCGGGGGGGACAGATACGCAGTATTTT.